Here is one T cell receptor (beta chain) with its context. Its specificity is unknown. The data were obtained in a study of CD8+ T cells in alopecia areata. Study observations and caveats: Many of the expanded lesional clones endured in scalp and blood while on tofacitinib.

Isolated RNA was reverse transcribed into cDNA used as the sequencing template. Assay used: immunoSEQ multiplex PCR; TCRdb lists only in-frame clones, some missing. Of 150,000 to 200,000 clones in the sample, 58% were seen once. Treatment noted: oral pan-JAK inhibitor, 5-10 mg twice daily. Collection of lesional scalp punch biopsies and peripheral blood was performed in alopecia areata patients. The authors sorted CD4+ and CD8+ T cells from PBMCs. The CDR3 runs to 15 residues. The germline gives CDR1 LGHNA, CDR2 YSLEER. Trimming cost V 1 base and J 5 bases; bases outside gene matches: 7. This clonotype was sampled from a human donor with alopecia areata. The material was CD4+ T cells sorted from blood, obtained at week 24, from a patient treated with tofacitinib. The V call is TRBV4-3, the J call TRBJ2-5, with 7 bases aligning to TRBD1. Here the CDR3 reads CASSQGLTGRETQYF. CDR3 DNA sequence: TGCGCCAGCAGCCAAGGGTTGACAGGGCGGGAGACCCAGTACTTC.